The clone carrying this TCR beta chain showed up just a few times. Per the authors' pipeline: Estimated nucleated cell counts came from reference gene primer amplification. Measured with immunoSEQ multiplex PCR; TCRdb has only the in-frame clones, and not every one. V, J and clone size reflect that table, while D and trimming were determined from the DNA. The sample lists 55,000 to 65,000 clones; 65% to 85% were seen once. The CDR3 runs 14 residues. Germline lookup yields CDR1 MNHNS and CDR2 SASEGT. The V and J ends lost 3 bases and 0 bases respectively, with 8 bases between them. This sample stems from a study of blood T cell repertoires in COVID-19. Study overall: Spain, Italy and the United States supplied samples that represented acute and convalescent COVID-19. From T cells, B-cell-depleted T cells, or PBMCs came the material, which was cDNA or gDNA.

The TCR originated in a man aged 60 to 75 with acute or convalescent COVID-19. The chain has TRBV6-1 and TRBJ1-1; D is possibly TRBD1 (5 bases). Sequenced: peripheral blood. The CDR3 region is CASSERQLNTEAFF. The CDR3 region has the DNA TGTGCCAGCAGTGAGAGACAGTTGAACACTGAAGCTTTCTTT.